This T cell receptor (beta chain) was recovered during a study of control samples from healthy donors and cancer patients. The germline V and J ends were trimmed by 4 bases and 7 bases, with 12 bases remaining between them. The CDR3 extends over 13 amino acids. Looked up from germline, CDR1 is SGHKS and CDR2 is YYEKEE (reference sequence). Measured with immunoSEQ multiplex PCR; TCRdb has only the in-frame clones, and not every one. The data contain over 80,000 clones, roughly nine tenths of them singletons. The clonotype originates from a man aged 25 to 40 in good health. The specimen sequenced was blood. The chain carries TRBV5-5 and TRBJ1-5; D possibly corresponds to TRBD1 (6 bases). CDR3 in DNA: TGTGCCAGCAGCGAAGGGGGTTGGCAGCCCCAGCATTTT. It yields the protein CASSEGGWQPQHF.